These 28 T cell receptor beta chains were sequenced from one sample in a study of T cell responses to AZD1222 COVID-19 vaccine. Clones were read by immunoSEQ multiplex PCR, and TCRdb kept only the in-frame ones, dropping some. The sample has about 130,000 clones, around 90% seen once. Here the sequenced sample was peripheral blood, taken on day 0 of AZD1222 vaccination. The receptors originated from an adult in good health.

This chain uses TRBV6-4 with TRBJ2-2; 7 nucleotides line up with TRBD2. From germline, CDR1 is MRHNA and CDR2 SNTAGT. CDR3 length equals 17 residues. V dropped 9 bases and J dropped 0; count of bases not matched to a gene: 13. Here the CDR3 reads CASLTKVAGPNTGELFF. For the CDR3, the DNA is TGTGCCAGTTTGACCAAGGTAGCGGGTCCGAACACCGGGGAGCTGTTTTTT.

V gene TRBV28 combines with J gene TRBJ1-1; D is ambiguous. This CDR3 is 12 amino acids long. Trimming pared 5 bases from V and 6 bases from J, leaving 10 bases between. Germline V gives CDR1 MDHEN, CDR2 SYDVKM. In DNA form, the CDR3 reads TGTGCCAGCAGTGGAGACACTTCTGAAGCTTTCTTT. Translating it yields CASSGDTSEAFF.

The CDR3: CASSSMGTGVYNQPQHF. Written as DNA, the CDR3 is TGTGCCAGCAGCTCAATGGGGACAGGGGTATACAATCAGCCCCAGCATTTT. The J gene is TRBJ1-5, the V gene TRBV7-9; TRBD1 agrees at 10 bases. The CDR3 has 17 residues. V shed 4 bases and J 3 bases; nucleotides not matched to a gene: 9. From germline, CDR1 is SEHNR and CDR2 FQNEAQ (reference sequence).

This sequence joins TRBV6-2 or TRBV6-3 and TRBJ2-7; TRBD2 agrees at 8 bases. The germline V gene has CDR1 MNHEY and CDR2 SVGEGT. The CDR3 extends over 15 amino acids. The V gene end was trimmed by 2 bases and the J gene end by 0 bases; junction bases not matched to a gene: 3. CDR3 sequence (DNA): TGTGCCAGCAGTTACAGCGGGGGTAACTCCTACGAGCAGTACTTC. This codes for CASSYSGGNSYEQYF.

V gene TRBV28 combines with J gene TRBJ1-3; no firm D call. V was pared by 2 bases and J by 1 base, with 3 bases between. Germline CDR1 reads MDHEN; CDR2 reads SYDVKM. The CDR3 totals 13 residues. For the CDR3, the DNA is TGTGCCAGCAGTTTAAATTCTGGAAACACCATATATTTT. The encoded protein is CASSLNSGNTIYF. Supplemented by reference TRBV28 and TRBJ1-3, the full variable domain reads DVKVTQSSRYLVKRTGEKVFLECVQDMDHENMFWYRQDPGLGLRLIYFSYDVKMKEKGDIPEGYSVSREKKERFSLILESASTNQTSMYLCASSLNSGNTIYFGEGSWLTVV.

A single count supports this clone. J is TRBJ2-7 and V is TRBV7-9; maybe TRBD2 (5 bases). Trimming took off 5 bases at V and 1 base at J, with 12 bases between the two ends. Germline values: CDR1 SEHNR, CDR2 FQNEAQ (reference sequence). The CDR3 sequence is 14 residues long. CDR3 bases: TGTGCCAGCAGCCCGAGCGGTTGGTCCTACGAGCAGTACTTC. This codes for CASSPSGWSYEQYF.

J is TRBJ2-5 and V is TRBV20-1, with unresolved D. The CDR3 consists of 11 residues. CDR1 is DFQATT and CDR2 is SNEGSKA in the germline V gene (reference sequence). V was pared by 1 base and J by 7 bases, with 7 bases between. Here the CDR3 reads CSARVAGTQYF. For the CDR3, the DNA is TGCAGTGCTAGAGTAGCAGGGACCCAGTACTTC.

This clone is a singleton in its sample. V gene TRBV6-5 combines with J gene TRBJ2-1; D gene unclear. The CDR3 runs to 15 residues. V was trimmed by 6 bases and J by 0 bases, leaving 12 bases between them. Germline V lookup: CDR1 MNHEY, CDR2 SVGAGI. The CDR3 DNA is TGTGCCAGCAGCCAGAGCGCAAGCTCCTACAATGAGCAGTTCTTC. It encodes CASSQSASSYNEQFF.

CDR3 in DNA: TGTGCCAGCAGCACTTGGACTAGCGGGAGTGCAGAGACCCAGTACTTC. It translates to CASSTWTSGSAETQYF. J is TRBJ2-5 and V is TRBV5-4; 13 bases agree with TRBD2. The CDR3 sequence is 16 residues long. The germline CDR1 and CDR2 sequences are SGHNT and YYREEE (reference sequence). After removal of 4 bases from V and 4 bases from J, the junction contained 7 bases not matched to a gene.

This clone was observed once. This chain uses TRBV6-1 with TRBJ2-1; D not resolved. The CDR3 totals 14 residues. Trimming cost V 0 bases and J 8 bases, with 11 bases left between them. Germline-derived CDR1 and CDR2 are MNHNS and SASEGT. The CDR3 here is CASSEAVDRYEQFF. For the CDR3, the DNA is TGTGCCAGCAGTGAAGCGGTCGACCGGTATGAGCAGTTCTTC.

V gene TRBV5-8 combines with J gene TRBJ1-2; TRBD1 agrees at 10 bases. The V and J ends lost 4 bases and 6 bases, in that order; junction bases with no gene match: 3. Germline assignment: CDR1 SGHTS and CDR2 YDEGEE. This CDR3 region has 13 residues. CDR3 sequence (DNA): TGTGCCAGCAGCCGGACAGGGGGTAATGGCTACACCTTC. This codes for CASSRTGGNGYTF. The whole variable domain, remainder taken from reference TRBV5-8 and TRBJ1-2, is EAGVTQSPTHLIKTRGQQATLRCSPISGHTSVYWYQQALGLGLQFLLWYDEGEERNRGNFPPRFSGRQFPNYSSELNVNALELEDSALYLCASSRTGGNGYTFGSGTRLTVV.

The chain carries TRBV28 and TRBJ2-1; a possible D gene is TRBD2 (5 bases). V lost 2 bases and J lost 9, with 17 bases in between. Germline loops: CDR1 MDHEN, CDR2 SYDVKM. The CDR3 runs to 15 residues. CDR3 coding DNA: TGTGCCAGCAGTTTAAGTACTAGACCCCCTTCTGAGCAGTTCTTC. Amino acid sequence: CASSLSTRPPSEQFF.

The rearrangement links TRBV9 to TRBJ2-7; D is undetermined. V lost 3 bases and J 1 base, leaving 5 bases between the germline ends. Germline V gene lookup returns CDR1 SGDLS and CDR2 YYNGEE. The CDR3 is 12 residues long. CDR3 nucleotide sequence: TGTGCCAGCAGCGCCAGTTCCTACGAGCAGTACTTC. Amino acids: CASSASSYEQYF.

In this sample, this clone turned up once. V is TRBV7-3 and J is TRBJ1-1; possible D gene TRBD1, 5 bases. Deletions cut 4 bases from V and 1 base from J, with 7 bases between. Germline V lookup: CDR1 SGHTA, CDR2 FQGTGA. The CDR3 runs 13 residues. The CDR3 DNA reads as TGTGCCAGCAGCTCCCAGGGGAACACTGAAGCTTTCTTT. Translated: CASSSQGNTEAFF.

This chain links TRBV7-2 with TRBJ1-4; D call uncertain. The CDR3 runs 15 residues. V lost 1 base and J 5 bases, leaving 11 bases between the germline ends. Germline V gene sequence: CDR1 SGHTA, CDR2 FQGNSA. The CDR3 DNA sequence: TGTGCCAGCAGCTTAGGTGCGGTGATAAATGAAAAACTGTTTTTT. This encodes CASSLGAVINEKLFF.

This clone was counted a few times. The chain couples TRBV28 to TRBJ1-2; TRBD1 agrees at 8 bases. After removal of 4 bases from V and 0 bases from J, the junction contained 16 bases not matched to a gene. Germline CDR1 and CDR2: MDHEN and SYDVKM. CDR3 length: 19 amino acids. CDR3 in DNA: TGTGCCAGCAGTTCCAATGGGGGAACAGGGGGACGCACTAACTATGGCTACACCTTC. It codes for CASSSNGGTGGRTNYGYTF.

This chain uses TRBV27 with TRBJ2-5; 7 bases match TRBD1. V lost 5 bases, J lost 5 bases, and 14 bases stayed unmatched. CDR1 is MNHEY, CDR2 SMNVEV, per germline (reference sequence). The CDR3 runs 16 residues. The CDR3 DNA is TGTGCCAGCAGTCCCCTGACAGGGCCAGGCGGGGAGACCCAGTACTTC. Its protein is CASSPLTGPGGETQYF.

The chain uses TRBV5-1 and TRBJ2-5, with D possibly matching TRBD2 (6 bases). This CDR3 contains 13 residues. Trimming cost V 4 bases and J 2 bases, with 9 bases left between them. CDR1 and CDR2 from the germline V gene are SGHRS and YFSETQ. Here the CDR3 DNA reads TGCGCCAGCAGCGCGGGGCAACAAGAGACCCAGTACTTC. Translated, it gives CASSAGQQETQYF.

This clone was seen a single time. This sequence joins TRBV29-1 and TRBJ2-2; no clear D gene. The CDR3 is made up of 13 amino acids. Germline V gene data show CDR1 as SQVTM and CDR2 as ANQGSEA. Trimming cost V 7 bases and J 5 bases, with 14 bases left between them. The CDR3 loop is CSALPPGTGELFF. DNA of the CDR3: TGCAGCGCCCTCCCCCCGGGTACCGGGGAGCTGTTTTTT.

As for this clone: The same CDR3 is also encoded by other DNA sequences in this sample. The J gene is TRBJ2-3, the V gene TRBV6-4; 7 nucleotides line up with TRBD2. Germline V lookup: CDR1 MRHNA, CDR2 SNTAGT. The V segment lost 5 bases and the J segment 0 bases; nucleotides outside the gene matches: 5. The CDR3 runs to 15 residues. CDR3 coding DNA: TGTGCCAGCAGTACCATAGCGGGTAGCACAGATACGCAGTATTTT. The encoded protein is CASSTIAGSTDTQYF.

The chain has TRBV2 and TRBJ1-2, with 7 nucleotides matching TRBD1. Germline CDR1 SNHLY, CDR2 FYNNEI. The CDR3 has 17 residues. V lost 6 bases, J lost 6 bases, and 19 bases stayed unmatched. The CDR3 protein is CASRPEGQYLLFHGYTF. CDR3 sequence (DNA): TGTGCCAGCAGGCCGGAGGGACAGTATCTTTTATTCCATGGCTACACCTTC.

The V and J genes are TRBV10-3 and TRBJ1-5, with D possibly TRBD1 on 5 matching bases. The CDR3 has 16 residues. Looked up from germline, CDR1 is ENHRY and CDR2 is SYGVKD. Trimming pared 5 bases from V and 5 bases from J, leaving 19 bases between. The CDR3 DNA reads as TGTGCCATCAGTCCTGACAGACCCCCGTCTCATCAGCCCCAGCATTTT. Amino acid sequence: CAISPDRPPSHQPQHF.

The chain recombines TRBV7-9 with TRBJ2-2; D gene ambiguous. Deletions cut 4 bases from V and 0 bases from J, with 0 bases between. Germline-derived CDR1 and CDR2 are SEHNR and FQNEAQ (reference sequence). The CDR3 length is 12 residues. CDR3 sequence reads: CASSSNTGELFF. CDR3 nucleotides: TGTGCCAGCAGCTCGAACACCGGGGAGCTGTTTTTT.

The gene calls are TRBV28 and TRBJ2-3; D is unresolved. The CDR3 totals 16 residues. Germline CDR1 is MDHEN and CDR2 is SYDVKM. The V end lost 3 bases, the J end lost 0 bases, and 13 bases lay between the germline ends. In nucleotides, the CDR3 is TGTGCCAGCAGTTTCCGGACCCCTGGGAGCACAGATACGCAGTATTTT. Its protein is CASSFRTPGSTDTQYF.

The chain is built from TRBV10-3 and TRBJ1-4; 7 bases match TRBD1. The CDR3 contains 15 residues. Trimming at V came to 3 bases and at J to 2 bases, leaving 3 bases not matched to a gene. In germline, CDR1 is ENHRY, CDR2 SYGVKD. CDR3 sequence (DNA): TGTGCCATCAGTGAAGACAGGGCCACTAATGAAAAACTGTTTTTT. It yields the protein CAISEDRATNEKLFF.

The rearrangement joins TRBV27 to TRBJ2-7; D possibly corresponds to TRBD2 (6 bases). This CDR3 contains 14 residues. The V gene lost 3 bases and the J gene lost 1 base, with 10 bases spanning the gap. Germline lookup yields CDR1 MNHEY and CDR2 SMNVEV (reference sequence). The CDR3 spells CASSLVAGSYEQYF. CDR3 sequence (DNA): TGTGCCAGCAGTTTGGTGGCGGGATCCTACGAGCAGTACTTC.

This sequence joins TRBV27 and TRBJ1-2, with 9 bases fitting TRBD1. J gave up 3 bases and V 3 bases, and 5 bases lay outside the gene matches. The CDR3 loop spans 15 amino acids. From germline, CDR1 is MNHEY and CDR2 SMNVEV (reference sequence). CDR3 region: CASSLNRGRDYGYTF. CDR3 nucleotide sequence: TGTGCCAGCAGTTTGAACAGGGGGCGCGACTATGGCTACACCTTC.

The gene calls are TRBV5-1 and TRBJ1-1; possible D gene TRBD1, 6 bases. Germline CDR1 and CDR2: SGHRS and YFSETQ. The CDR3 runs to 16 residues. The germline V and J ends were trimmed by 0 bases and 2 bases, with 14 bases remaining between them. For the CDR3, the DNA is TGCGCCAGCAGCTTGGGGCCAGGGGACGATAACACTGAAGCTTTCTTT. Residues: CASSLGPGDDNTEAFF.